The 18 T cell receptor beta chains reported below all come from one sample, sequenced in a study of blood T cell repertoires in COVID-19. Only in-frame clones appear in the TCRdb table, and some are missing; sequencing was by immunoSEQ multiplex PCR. The sample consists of around 50,000 clones, more than 75% of them appearing once. The sample comprised peripheral blood. The receptors were gathered from a man between 60 and 75 years old with active or convalescent COVID-19.

This chain joins TRBV7-2 and TRBJ2-5; tentative D call: TRBD2 (7 bases). The germline V and J ends were trimmed by 1 base and 7 bases, with 13 bases remaining between them. The germline V gene encodes CDR1 SGHTA and CDR2 FQGNSA. The CDR3 spans 14 residues. The CDR3 DNA reads TGTGCCAGCAGCTTAGACCGGGGGGCGGGGACCCAGTACTTC. This translates into CASSLDRGAGTQYF.

The rearrangement uses TRBV5-5 and TRBJ1-1; weak D call: TRBD1 (5 bases). The CDR3 has 16 residues. Germline CDR1 is SGHKS and CDR2 is YYEKEE (reference sequence). V was trimmed by 2 bases and J by 0 bases, leaving 14 bases between them. This CDR3 is CASSFGWQGLNTEAFF. CDR3 in DNA: TGTGCCAGCAGCTTCGGGTGGCAGGGCTTGAACACTGAAGCTTTCTTT. Combining the CDR3 with reference TRBV5-5 and TRBJ1-1 gives the whole variable domain DAGVTQSPTHLIKTRGQQVTLRCSPISGHKSVSWYQQVLGQGPQFIFQYYEKEERGRGNFPDRFSARQFPNYSSELNVNALLLGDSALYLCASSFGWQGLNTEAFFGQGTRLTVV.

This sequence joins TRBV18 and TRBJ2-7; a weak D match, TRBD1 (7 bases). The CDR3 covers 14 residues. CDR1 is KGHSH, CDR2 LQKENI, per germline. V lost 0 bases to trimming and J lost 3 bases, with 9 bases between them. The CDR3 sequence: CASSPPQGGYEQYF. The CDR3 DNA reads TGTGCCAGCTCACCACCCCAGGGGGGCTACGAGCAGTACTTC.

This chain connects TRBV5-4 to TRBJ1-2; D ambiguous. The CDR3 sequence is 14 residues long. The germline gives CDR1 SGHNT, CDR2 YYREEE (reference sequence). V shed 0 bases and J shed 0 bases, with 6 bases lying between them. CDR3 residues: CASSLELANYGYTF. The CDR3, as DNA: TGTGCCAGCAGCTTGGAGTTAGCTAACTATGGCTACACCTTC.

This chain connects TRBV10-3 to TRBJ1-2; D uncertain. Per the germline V gene, CDR1 is ENHRY and CDR2 is SYGVKD. The V end lost 2 bases, the J end lost 7 bases, and 14 bases lay between the germline ends. This CDR3 comprises 14 residues. The CDR3 here is CAISEATRSGGYTF. The CDR3 bases are TGTGCCATCAGTGAGGCGACCAGGTCAGGTGGCTACACCTTC.

The rearrangement uses TRBV9 and TRBJ1-2; 7 bases are a match to TRBD1. Germline V gives CDR1 SGDLS, CDR2 YYNGEE. The ends lost 4 bases at V and 2 bases at J; junction bases unmatched: 8. CDR3 size: 15 residues. The CDR3 DNA is TGTGCCAGCAGCCATCGGACAGGTGGGAACTATGGCTACACCTTC. It is translated as CASSHRTGGNYGYTF.

Of note for this clone: One junction end does not reproduce the germline sequence, and a read error may be involved. The chain uses TRBV30 and TRBJ1-1, with no clear D. From germline, CDR1 is GTSNPN and CDR2 SVGIG (reference sequence). The CDR3 sequence is 12 residues long. CDR3 coding DNA: TGTGCCTGGAGTGTGTCCGGGTCTGACGCTTTCTTT. Amino acid sequence: CAWSVSGSDAFF. The variable domain in full, completed from reference TRBV30 and TRBJ1-1, reads SQTIHQWPATLVQPVGSPLSLECTVEGTSNPNLYWYRQAAGRGLQLLFYSVGIGQISSEVPQNLSASRPQDRQFILSSKKLLLSDSGFYLCAWSVSGSDAFFGQGTRLTVV.

The DNA of the CDR3 is TGTGCCAGCAGTATCATGAACACTGAAGCTTTCTTT. Its protein is CASSIMNTEAFF. The chain joins TRBV28 to TRBJ1-1; no firm D call. Trimming removed 5 bases from V and 0 bases from J, with 4 bases in between. The length of the CDR3 is 12 residues. The germline V gene encodes CDR1 MDHEN and CDR2 SYDVKM.

This chain's CDR3 is CATSRDWQEAFF. As DNA, the CDR3 is TGTGCCACCAGCAGAGATTGGCAGGAAGCTTTCTTT. The chain uses TRBV15 and TRBJ1-1; D not certain. The CDR3 is 12 residues long. Germline V gene lookup returns CDR1 LNHNV and CDR2 YYDKDF (reference sequence). V gave up 0 bases and J gave up 8 bases, with 7 bases separating them.

This chain joins TRBV7-3 and TRBJ1-1, with a weak D call TRBD1 (6 bases). The V gene's germline CDR1 is SGHTA and CDR2 FQGTGA. Trimming left V 1 base short and J 4 bases short, with 7 bases between. The CDR3 spans 13 residues. CDR3 sequence: CASSLNRATEAFF. CDR3 sequence (DNA): TGTGCCAGCAGCTTAAACAGGGCCACTGAAGCTTTCTTT. The complete variable domain, with remaining parts taken from reference TRBV7-3 and TRBJ1-1, reads GAGVSQTPSNKVTEKGKYVELRCDPISGHTALYWYRQSLGQGPEFLIYFQGTGAADDSGLPNDRFFAVRPEGSVSTLKIQRTERGDSAVYLCASSLNRATEAFFGQGTRLTVV.

Concerning this clone: As the CDR3 is not closed by the conserved phenylalanine or tryptophan, this likely results from a read error. Because the CDR3's place on the DNA is in doubt, the DNA is left out and the CDR3 is given as listed by TCRdb. The chain has TRBV6-2 or TRBV6-3 and TRBJ2-4; TRBD1 was called by the table and not checked on the DNA. Germline assignment: CDR1 MNHEY and CDR2 SVGEGT. A total of 12 residues make up the CDR3, ends included. The CDR3 sequence is CASSTPPGQGVL.

The gene calls are TRBV7-2 and TRBJ2-7; D perhaps matches TRBD1 (6 bases). V was trimmed by 4 bases and J by 5 bases, leaving 21 bases between them. The CDR3 is 16 residues long. Germline assignment: CDR1 SGHTA and CDR2 FQGNSA. CDR3 coding DNA: TGTGCCAGCAGCTCCCTTCAGACCACAGGGACAAACGAGCAGTACTTC. It encodes CASSSLQTTGTNEQYF. Full variable domain (rest looked up from reference TRBV7-2 and TRBJ2-7): GAGVSQSPSNKVTEKGKDVELRCDPISGHTALYWYRQSLGQGLEFLIYFQGNSAPDKSGLPSDRFSAERTGGSVSTLTIQRTQQEDSAVYLCASSSLQTTGTNEQYFGPGTRLTVT.

Only a few counts were recorded for this clone. The chain uses TRBV27 and TRBJ2-2, with unresolved D. V was trimmed by 6 bases and J by 1 base, leaving 15 bases between them. Germline V gives CDR1 MNHEY, CDR2 SMNVEV (reference sequence). This CDR3 contains 16 residues. The CDR3 nucleotides read TGTGCCAGCAGCCCATTGGGCACCTTGAACACCGGGGAGCTGTTTTTT. Translation: CASSPLGTLNTGELFF.

The rearrangement uses TRBV12-3 or TRBV12-4 and TRBJ1-3, with D unclear. This CDR3 contains 13 residues. The V gene lost 3 bases and the J gene lost 0 bases, with 3 bases spanning the gap. In DNA, the CDR3 is TGTGCCAGCAGTTTTCTCTCTGGAAACACCATATATTTT. Its protein is CASSFLSGNTIYF.

The chain joins TRBV19 to TRBJ2-7, with 7 nucleotides matching TRBD1. Germline assignment: CDR1 LNHDA and CDR2 SQIVND (reference sequence). V shed 3 bases, J shed 2 bases, and the junction held 7 bases outside the gene matches. The CDR3 contains 15 residues. In nucleotides, the CDR3 is TGTGCCAGTAGTATCCGGGACAGCCCCACCTACGAGCAGTACTTC. It yields the protein CASSIRDSPTYEQYF.

The chain links TRBV6-6 to TRBJ2-2; D possibly corresponds to TRBD2 (7 bases). Germline assignment: CDR1 MNHNY and CDR2 SVGAGI (reference sequence). V gave up 0 bases and J gave up 7 bases, with 12 bases separating them. CDR3 length: 15 amino acids. CDR3 nucleotide sequence: TGTGCCAGCAGTTACTCGGCAGGGGAGGGCGGGGAGCTGTTTTTT. As protein: CASSYSAGEGGELFF.

With respect to this clone: The germline gene is not matched at one end of the junction; a read error may be the cause. The V gene is TRBV6-5, the J gene TRBJ2-1; 11 nucleotides match TRBD2. The CDR3 totals 12 residues. Germline-derived CDR1 and CDR2 are MNHEY and SVGAGI. CDR3: CASGPGSGGALF. The CDR3 DNA reads as TGTGCCAGCGGCCCCGGTAGCGGGGGGGCCCTCTTC.

V usage is TRBV18 and J usage is TRBJ1-5; perhaps TRBD1 as D (6 bases). The CDR3 consists of 15 residues. V lost 4 bases to trimming and J lost 6 bases, with 16 bases between them. The germline CDR1 and CDR2 sequences are KGHSH and LQKENI. The CDR3 nucleotides read TGTGCCAGCTCACTGGGGGGGACACCCCGTCAGCCCCAGCATTTT. Encoded protein: CASSLGGTPRQPQHF.